These 2 T cell receptor beta chains share one sample of origin, sequenced in a study. MiXCR, run by TCRdb on the 5' RACE reads, gives a single entry per CDR3 protein. Of about 61,000 distinct CDR3 sequences detected, approximately 29% appear once; the ten largest clones hold around 2.5%. The specimen was tumor-infiltrating naive CD4+ T cells sorted from the breast tumor. Documented subset: naive CD4+ T cells, CD4+CD45RA+CD25-. These receptor sequences come from a female donor with breast cancer.

The gene calls are TRBV5-1 and TRBJ2-5, with 8 bases lining up with TRBD1. The CDR3 loop spans 15 amino acids. J lost 5 bases, V lost 2 bases, and 8 bases had no gene match. The germline V gene encodes CDR1 SGHRS and CDR2 YFSETQ. The chain's CDR3 is CASSLTGTGSETQYF. Here the CDR3 DNA reads TGCGCCAGCAGCTTAACCGGGACAGGATCGGAGACCCAGTACTTC.

This clonotype was detected only a few times. V gene TRBV5-6 combines with J gene TRBJ2-7; possibly TRBD1 for D (5 bases). CDR1 and CDR2 from the germline V gene are SGHDT and YYEEEE. V lost 5 bases to trimming and J lost 2 bases, with 14 bases between them. The CDR3 has 14 amino acids. The CDR3 DNA follows: TGTGCCAGCAGTCGGATCGACAGACCCTACGAGCAGTACTTC. Translated, it gives CASSRIDRPYEQYF.